This TCR beta chain is from a study of CXCR3-negative and CXCR3-positive naive CD8 T cells. This CDR3 spans 13 amino acids. Germline CDR1 reads MDHEN; CDR2 reads SYDVKM. The study made its TRB cDNA libraries by 5' RACE, adding UMI labels. TCRdb reworked the 5' RACE reads into one entry per CDR3 protein, no DNA. The table counts over 70,000 distinct CDR3 sequences; around 1.7% lies in the top ten. The sequence came from a human donor in good health. Some clones in this sample may be carry-over from other donors' samples. The chain has TRBV28 and TRBJ2-7; the D call of TRBD2 rests on TCRdb alone, since no DNA is present to check it. The sample consisted of naive CXCR3- CD8+ T cells from blood. Subset meaning: CD45RO-CCR7+CD27+CD95- naive CD8+ T cells lacking CXCR3 (TNR3-). This chain's CDR3 is CASSFSGAYEQYF. The full variable domain, in which reference TRBV28 and TRBJ2-7 provide the parts outside the CDR3, is DVKVTQSSRYLVKRTGEKVFLECVQDMDHENMFWYRQDPGLGLRLIYFSYDVKMKEKGDIPEGYSVSREKKERFSLILESASTNQTSMYLCASSFSGAYEQYFGPGTRLTVT.